This T cell receptor (beta chain) originates from a study of coeliac disease. Sequencing was performed with immunoSEQ multiplex PCR; in TCRdb, only in-frame clones are kept and a portion is missing. The sample consists of 4,000 to 6,000 clones, approximately 70% of them appearing once. Points from the study as a whole: Control samples showed higher TRB and TRG clonality than intraepithelial and lamina propria samples in active celiac disease.

Comment on this clone: The target antigen is unknown.

The CDR3 spans 15 residues. Germline-derived CDR1 and CDR2 are SGHTA and FQGNSA. V lost 0 bases to trimming and J lost 3 bases, with 9 bases between them. The sequence came from a man aged 18 to 30 with celiac disease on a gluten-free diet. Sample: lymphocytes from the gut lamina propria. The gene calls are TRBV7-2 and TRBJ1-5; possibly TRBD1 for D (6 bases). For the CDR3, the DNA is TGTGCCAGCAGCTTAGCACAGGGCCTCAATCAGCCCCAGCATTTT. The encoded protein is CASSLAQGLNQPQHF.